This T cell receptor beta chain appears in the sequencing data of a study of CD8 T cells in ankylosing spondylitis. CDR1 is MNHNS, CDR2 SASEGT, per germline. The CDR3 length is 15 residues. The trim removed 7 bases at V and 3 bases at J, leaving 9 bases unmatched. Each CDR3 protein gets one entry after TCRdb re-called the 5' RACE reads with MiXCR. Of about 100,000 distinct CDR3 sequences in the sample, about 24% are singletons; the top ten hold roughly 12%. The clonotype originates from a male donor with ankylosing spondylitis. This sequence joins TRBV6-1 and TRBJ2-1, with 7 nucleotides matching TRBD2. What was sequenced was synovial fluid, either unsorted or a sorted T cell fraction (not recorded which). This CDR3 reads CASTLGLAVYNEQFF. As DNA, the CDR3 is TGTGCCAGCACCCTGGGGCTAGCGGTCTACAATGAGCAGTTCTTC.